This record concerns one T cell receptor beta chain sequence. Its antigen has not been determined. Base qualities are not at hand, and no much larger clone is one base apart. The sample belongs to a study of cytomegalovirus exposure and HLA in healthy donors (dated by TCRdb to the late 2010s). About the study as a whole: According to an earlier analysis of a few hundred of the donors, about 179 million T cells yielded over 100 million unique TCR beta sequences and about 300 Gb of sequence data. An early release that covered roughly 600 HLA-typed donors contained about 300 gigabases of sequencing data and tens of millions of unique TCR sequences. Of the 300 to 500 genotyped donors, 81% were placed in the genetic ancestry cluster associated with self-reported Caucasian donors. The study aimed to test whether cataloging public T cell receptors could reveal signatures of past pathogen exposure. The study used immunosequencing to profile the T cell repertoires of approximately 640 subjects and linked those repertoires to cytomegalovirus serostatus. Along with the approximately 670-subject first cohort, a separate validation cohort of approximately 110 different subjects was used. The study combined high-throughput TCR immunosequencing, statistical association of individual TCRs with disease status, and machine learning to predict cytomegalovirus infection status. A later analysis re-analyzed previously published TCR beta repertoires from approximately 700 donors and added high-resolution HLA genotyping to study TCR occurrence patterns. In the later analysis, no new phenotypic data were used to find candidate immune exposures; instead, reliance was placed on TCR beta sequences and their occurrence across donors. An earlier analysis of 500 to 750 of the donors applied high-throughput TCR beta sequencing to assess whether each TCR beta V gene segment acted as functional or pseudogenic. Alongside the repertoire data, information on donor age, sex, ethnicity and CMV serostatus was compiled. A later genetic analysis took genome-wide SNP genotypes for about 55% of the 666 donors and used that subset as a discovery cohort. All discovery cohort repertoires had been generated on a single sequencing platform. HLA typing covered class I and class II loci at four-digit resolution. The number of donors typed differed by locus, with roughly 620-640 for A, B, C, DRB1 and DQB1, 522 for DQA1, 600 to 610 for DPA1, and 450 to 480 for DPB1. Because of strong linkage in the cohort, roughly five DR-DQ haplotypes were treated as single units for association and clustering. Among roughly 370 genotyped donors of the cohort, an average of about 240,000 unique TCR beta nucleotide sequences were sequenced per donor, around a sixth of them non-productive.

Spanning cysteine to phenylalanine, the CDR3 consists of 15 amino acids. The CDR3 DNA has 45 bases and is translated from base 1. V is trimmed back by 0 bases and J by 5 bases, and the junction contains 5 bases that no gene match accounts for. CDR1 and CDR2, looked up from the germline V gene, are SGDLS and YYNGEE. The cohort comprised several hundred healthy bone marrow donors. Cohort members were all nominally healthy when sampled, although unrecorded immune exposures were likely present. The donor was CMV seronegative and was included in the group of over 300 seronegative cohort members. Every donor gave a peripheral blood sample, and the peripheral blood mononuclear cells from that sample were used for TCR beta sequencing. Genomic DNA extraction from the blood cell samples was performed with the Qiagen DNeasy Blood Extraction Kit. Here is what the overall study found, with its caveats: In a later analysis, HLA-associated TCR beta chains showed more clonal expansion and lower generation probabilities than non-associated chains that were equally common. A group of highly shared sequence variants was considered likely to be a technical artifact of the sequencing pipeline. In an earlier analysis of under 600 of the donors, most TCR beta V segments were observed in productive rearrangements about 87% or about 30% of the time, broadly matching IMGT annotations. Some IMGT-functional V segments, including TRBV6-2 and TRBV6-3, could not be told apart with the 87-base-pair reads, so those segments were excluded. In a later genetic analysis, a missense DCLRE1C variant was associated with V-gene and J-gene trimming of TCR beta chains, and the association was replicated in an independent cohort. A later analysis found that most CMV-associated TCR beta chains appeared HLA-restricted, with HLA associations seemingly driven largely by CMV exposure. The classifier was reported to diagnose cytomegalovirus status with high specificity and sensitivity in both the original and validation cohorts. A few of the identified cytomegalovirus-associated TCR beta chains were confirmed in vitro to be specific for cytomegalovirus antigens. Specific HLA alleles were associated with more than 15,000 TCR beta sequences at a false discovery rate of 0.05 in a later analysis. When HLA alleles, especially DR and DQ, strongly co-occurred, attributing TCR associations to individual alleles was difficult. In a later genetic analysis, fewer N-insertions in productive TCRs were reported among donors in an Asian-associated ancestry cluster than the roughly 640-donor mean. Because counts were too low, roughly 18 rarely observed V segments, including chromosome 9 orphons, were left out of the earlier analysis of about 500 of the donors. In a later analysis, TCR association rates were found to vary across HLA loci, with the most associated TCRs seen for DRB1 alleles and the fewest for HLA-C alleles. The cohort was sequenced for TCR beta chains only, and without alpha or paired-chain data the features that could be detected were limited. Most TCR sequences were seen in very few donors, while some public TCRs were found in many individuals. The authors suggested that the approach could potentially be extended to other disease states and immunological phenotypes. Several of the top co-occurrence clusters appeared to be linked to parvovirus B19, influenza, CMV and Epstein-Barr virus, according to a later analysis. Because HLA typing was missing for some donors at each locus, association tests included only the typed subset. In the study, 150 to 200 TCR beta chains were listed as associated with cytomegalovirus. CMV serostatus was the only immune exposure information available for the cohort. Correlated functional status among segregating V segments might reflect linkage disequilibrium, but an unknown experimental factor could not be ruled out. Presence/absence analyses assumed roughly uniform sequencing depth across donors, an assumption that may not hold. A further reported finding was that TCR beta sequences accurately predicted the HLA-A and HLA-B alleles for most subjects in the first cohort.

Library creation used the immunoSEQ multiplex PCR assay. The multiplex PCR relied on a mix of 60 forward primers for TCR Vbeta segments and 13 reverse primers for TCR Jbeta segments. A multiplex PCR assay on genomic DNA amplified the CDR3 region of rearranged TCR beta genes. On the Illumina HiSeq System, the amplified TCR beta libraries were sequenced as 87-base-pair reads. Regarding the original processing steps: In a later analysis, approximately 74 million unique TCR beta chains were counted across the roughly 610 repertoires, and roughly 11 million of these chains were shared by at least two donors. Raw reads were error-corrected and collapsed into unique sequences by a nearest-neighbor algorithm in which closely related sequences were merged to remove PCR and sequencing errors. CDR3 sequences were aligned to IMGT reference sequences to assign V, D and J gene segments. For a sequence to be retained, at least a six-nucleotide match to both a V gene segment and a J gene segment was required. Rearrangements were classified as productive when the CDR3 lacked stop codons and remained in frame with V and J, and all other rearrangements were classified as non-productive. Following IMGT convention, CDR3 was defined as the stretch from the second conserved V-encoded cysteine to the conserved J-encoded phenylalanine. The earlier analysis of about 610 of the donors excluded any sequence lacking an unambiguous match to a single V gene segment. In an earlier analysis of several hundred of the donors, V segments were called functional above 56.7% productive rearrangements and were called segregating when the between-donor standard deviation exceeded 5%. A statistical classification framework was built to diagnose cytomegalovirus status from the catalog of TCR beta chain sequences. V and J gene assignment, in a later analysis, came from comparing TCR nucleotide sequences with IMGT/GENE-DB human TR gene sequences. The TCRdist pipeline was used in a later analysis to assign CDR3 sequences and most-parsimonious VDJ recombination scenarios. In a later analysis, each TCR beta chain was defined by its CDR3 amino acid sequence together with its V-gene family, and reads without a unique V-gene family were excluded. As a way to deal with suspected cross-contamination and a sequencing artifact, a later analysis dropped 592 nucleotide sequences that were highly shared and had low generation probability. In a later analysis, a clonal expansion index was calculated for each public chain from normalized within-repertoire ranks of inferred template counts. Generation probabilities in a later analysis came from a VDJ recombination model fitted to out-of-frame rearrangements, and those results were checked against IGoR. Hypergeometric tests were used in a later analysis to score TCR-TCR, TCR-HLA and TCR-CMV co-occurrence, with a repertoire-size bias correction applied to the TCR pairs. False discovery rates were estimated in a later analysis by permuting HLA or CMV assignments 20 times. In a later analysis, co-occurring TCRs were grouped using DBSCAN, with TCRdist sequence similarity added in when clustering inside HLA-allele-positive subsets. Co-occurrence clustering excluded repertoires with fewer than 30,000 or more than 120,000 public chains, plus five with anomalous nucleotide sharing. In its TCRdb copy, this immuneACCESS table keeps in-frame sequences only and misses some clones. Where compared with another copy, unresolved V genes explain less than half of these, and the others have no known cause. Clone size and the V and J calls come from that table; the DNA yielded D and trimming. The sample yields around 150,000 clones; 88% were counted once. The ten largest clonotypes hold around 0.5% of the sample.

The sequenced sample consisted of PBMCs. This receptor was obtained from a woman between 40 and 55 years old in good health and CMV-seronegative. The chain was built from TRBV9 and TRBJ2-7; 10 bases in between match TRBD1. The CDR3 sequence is CASSVAGTGAHEQYF. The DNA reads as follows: TGTGCCAGCAGCGTAGCCGGGACAGGGGCCCACGAGCAGTACTTC.